These 29 T cell receptor beta chains were all obtained from the same sample, sequenced in a study of T cells in Graves' hyperthyroidism and ophthalmopathy (dated by TCRdb to between 2018 and 2020). The library was built by means of multiplex PCR. The sequencer listed for this sample is Illumina HiSeq 2000. The TCR beta CDR3 regions were amplified from RNA transcripts. For the first round of RT-PCR on the TCR CDR3, the HTBI primer set was used together with the Qiagen OneStep RT-PCR kit. TCRdb's own reprocessing of the public reads used fastp at Q25 and MiXCR and kept productive beta chains. Each CDR3 protein appears once, grouped with its most common genes and DNA. This sample gives some 690,000 distinct CDR3 sequences in total; approximately 15% of them show up just once. The ten largest clones capture 15% of the sample. Sequencing was carried out using blood. The receptors here all came from a man aged 50-59 years with Graves' hyperthyroidism.

This clonotype was seen only a few times. The chain couples TRBV28 to TRBJ2-1; 9 positions agree with TRBD2. V shed 5 bases, J shed 8 bases, and the junction held 10 bases outside the gene matches. Germline CDR1 and CDR2: MDHEN and SYDVKM. This CDR3 comprises 15 residues. DNA for the CDR3: TGTGCCAGCAGTAACCCGGGACTAGCATTGGATGAGCAGTTCTTC. Translated: CASSNPGLALDEQFF.

Points on this clonotype: A much larger clone lies a single base off, so this may be a read error. The CDR3 DNA is TGTGCCTGGAGCATACAGGGGATCTCGGGGGCTTTCTTT. Encoded protein: CAWSIQGISGAFF. The genes are TRBV30 and TRBJ1-1, with 7 bases matching TRBD1. From germline, CDR1 is GTSNPN and CDR2 SVGIG (reference sequence). This CDR3 is built from 13 residues. The V segment lost 3 bases and the J segment 11 bases; nucleotides outside the gene matches: 12.

This clonotype occurred many times. This chain connects TRBV28 to TRBJ2-5, with 10 bases lining up with TRBD1. The CDR3 extends over 14 amino acids. Trimming at V came to 6 bases and at J to 4 bases, leaving 5 bases not matched to a gene. Germline V gives CDR1 MDHEN, CDR2 SYDVKM. The CDR3 loop is CASSSGDRGETQYF. The DNA of the CDR3 is TGTGCCAGCAGCTCCGGGGACAGGGGAGAGACCCAGTACTTC.

This chain uses TRBV4-1 with TRBJ1-6; D gene ambiguous. The germline V gene encodes CDR1 MGHRA and CDR2 YSYEKL. This CDR3 spans 15 amino acids. V lost 1 base and J lost 9, with 13 bases in between. The CDR3 sequence: CASSQGHEGGSPLHF. In DNA, the CDR3 is TGCGCCAGCAGCCAAGGCCACGAGGGAGGTTCACCCCTCCACTTT.

A few counts support this clonotype. The rearrangement joins TRBV11-2 to TRBJ2-3; no firm D call. The V end lost 0 bases, the J end lost 2 bases, and 12 bases lay between the germline ends. Looked up from germline, CDR1 is SGHAT and CDR2 is FQNNGV. The CDR3 extends over 16 amino acids. CDR3 nucleotides: TGTGCCAGCAGCTTAGAGTATGTCGGCTACACAGATACGCAGTATTTT. Its translation is CASSLEYVGYTDTQYF.

This clonotype has just a few counts. The CDR3 coding sequence is TGCAGTGCTAGAGATTTAAGGGCGGGGGCGAGGGAGACCCAGTACTTC. It codes for CSARDLRAGARETQYF. This chain joins TRBV20-1 and TRBJ2-5; a weak D match, TRBD2 (7 bases). Trimming pared 0 bases from V and 5 bases from J, leaving 19 bases between. Germline CDR1 DFQATT, CDR2 SNEGSKA (reference sequence). There are 16 residues in the CDR3.

Ten or more counts support this clonotype. The rearrangement links TRBV10-2 to TRBJ2-3, with 9 positions matching TRBD2. Germline V gives CDR1 WSHSY, CDR2 SAAADI. J was trimmed by 4 bases and V by 3 bases; bases with no gene match: 5. The CDR3 is 15 residues long. DNA of the CDR3: TGCGCCAGCAGTGAAATTAGCGGGAGTGCAGATACGCAGTATTTT. This gives the protein CASSEISGSADTQYF.

This clonotype was seen a few times. The chain carries TRBV7-2 and TRBJ1-2; D uncertain. CDR3 length: 14 amino acids. From germline, CDR1 is SGHTA and CDR2 FQGNSA. V lost 7 bases, J lost 4 bases, and 16 bases lay in between. The CDR3 DNA reads as TGTGCCAGCACCCTTTTAACAGAGACCTATGGCTACACCTTC. Residues: CASTLLTETYGYTF.

This clonotype was counted only a few times. V is TRBV7-9 and J is TRBJ2-5; possible D gene TRBD1, 6 bases. From germline, CDR1 is SEHNR and CDR2 FQNEAQ (reference sequence). The V end was cut by 5 bases, the J end by 0 bases, with 10 bases between. The CDR3 sequence is 14 residues long. The CDR3 coding sequence is TGTGCCAGCAGCGCCTGGACAGACCAAGAGACCCAGTACTTC. Amino acids: CASSAWTDQETQYF.

This clonotype occurred a few times. The V gene is TRBV18, the J gene TRBJ2-1; 8 bases match TRBD2. The ends lost 4 bases at V and 7 bases at J; junction bases unmatched: 9. Looked up from germline, CDR1 is KGHSH and CDR2 is LQKENI. The CDR3 extends over 15 amino acids. CDR3 bases: TGTGCCAGCTCACTTTCGGGAGGGCCCGGTAATGAGCAGTTCTTC. This gives the protein CASSLSGGPGNEQFF.

The chain joins TRBV20-1 to TRBJ2-1; D not resolved. Per the germline V gene, CDR1 is DFQATT and CDR2 is SNEGSKA (reference sequence). V lost 1 base to trimming and J lost 7 bases, with 14 bases between them. The CDR3 is made up of 14 amino acids. In nucleotides, the CDR3 is TGCAGTGCTAGAGTGGCACGACTCGCGAATGAGCAGTTCTTC. This codes for CSARVARLANEQFF.

The table lists this clonotype with a few counts. The V call is TRBV9, the J call TRBJ2-1, with D possibly matching TRBD2 (5 bases). Trimming shortened V by 0 bases and J by 0 bases, and 10 bases separated the two germline ends. This CDR3 is built from 16 residues. Germline V gene sequence: CDR1 SGDLS, CDR2 YYNGEE. The CDR3 loop is CASSVATGSSYNEQFF. Here the CDR3 DNA reads TGTGCCAGCAGCGTAGCGACGGGGAGCTCCTACAATGAGCAGTTCTTC. The variable domain in full, with the rest retrieved from reference TRBV9 and TRBJ2-1, is DSGVTQTPKHLITATGQRVTLRCSPRSGDLSVYWYQQSLDQGLQFLIQYYNGEERAKGNILERFSAQQFPDLHSELNLSSLELGDSALYFCASSVATGSSYNEQFFGPGTRLTVL.

Only a few counts were recorded for this clonotype. The chain joins TRBV5-1 to TRBJ2-7, with D perhaps matching TRBD1 (6 bases). The CDR3 extends over 15 amino acids. Per the germline V gene, CDR1 is SGHRS and CDR2 is YFSETQ. V gave up 3 bases and J gave up 0 bases, with 13 bases separating them. The CDR3 DNA follows: TGCGCCAGCAGCTCCAGCCAGGGGAACTCCTACGAGCAGTACTTC. It translates to CASSSSQGNSYEQYF. The complete variable domain, with remaining parts taken from reference TRBV5-1 and TRBJ2-7, reads KAGVTQTPRYLIKTRGQQVTLSCSPISGHRSVSWYQQTPGQGLQFLFEYFSETQRNKGNFPGRFSGRQFSNSRSEMNVSTLELGDSALYLCASSSSQGNSYEQYFGPGTRLTVT.

This clonotype was seen more than once but under ten times. This chain uses TRBV19 with TRBJ2-3, with D maybe TRBD2 (5 bases). The V gene lost 4 bases and the J gene lost 3 bases, with 14 bases spanning the gap. The CDR3 length is 15 residues. The V gene's germline CDR1 is LNHDA and CDR2 SQIVND (reference sequence). DNA for the CDR3: TGTGCCAGTAGTAATCGCCCGGACTGGACAGATACGCAGTATTTT. Its translation: CASSNRPDWTDTQYF.

The chain employs TRBV4-1 and TRBJ1-1; D gene unclear. V was shortened by 4 bases and J by 0 bases, with 15 bases between the two germline ends. The CDR3 loop spans 16 amino acids. Looked up from germline, CDR1 is MGHRA and CDR2 is YSYEKL. The CDR3 is CASSLSALTLNTEAFF. The CDR3 DNA sequence: TGCGCCAGCAGCCTCTCGGCCCTAACCTTGAACACTGAAGCTTTCTTT.

The genes are TRBV19 and TRBJ2-6; D perhaps matches TRBD1 (6 bases). CDR3 size: 18 residues. Per the germline V gene, CDR1 is LNHDA and CDR2 is SQIVND (reference sequence). Trimming took off 7 bases at V and 0 bases at J, with 19 bases between the two ends. The CDR3 DNA reads TGTGCCAGTAAGCCCCAGGGGATAATCTTCTCTGGGGCCAACGTCCTGACTTTC. It yields the protein CASKPQGIIFSGANVLTF.

The chain uses TRBV24-1 and TRBJ2-4; TRBD1 might be the D (5 bases). Germline CDR1 KGHDR, CDR2 SFDVKD. The CDR3 has 13 amino acids. V was shortened by 4 bases and J by 5 bases, with 8 bases between the two germline ends. CDR3 in DNA: TGTGCCACCAGTGAAGAGACAGAAAACATTCAGTACTTC. This gives the protein CATSEETENIQYF.

This clonotype was counted many times. The chain couples TRBV20-1 to TRBJ2-1; 10 positions match TRBD2. Losses at the gene ends were 3 bases for V and 0 bases for J; bases not matched to a gene: 8. This CDR3 comprises 17 residues. CDR1 is DFQATT, CDR2 SNEGSKA, per germline (reference sequence). As DNA, the CDR3 is TGCAGTGCTAGGCGGCTAGCGGGAGTTAGCTCCTACAATGAGCAGTTCTTC. It yields the protein CSARRLAGVSSYNEQFF.

This clonotype was seen only a few times. The CDR3 is CSAQQGYSNQPQHF. The DNA for the CDR3 is TGCAGTGCTCAACAGGGTTATAGCAATCAGCCCCAGCATTTT. The gene calls are TRBV20-1 and TRBJ1-5; a weak D match, TRBD1 (6 bases). CDR1 and CDR2 from the germline V gene are DFQATT and SNEGSKA (reference sequence). CDR3 length equals 14 residues. Trimming pared 5 bases from V and 0 bases from J, leaving 11 bases between.

This chain links TRBV6-1 with TRBJ1-1, with 7 bases aligning to TRBD1. This CDR3 comprises 15 residues. The junction had 15 bases not matched to a gene; V was cut back by 5 bases and J by 9 bases. The V gene's germline CDR1 is MNHNS and CDR2 SASEGT. CDR3 sequence (DNA): TGTGCCAGCAGTACATCGGACAGGCCCATGCGCCAAGCTTTCTTT. Its protein product is CASSTSDRPMRQAFF.

This clonotype was picked up a small number of times. V gene TRBV6-1 combines with J gene TRBJ2-3; 10 nucleotides match TRBD2. The V segment lost 8 bases and the J segment 5 bases; nucleotides outside the gene matches: 10. The CDR3 runs 15 residues. The germline V gene has CDR1 MNHNS and CDR2 SASEGT. CDR3 coding DNA: TGTGCCAGCGGACCAAGCGGGAGGGCCTTAGATACGCAGTATTTT. Translating gives CASGPSGRALDTQYF.

This clonotype showed up just a few times. The J gene is TRBJ1-2, the V gene TRBV20-1; a weak D match, TRBD1 (6 bases). CDR1 and CDR2 from the germline V gene are DFQATT and SNEGSKA (reference sequence). This CDR3 comprises 15 residues. Trimming removed 5 bases from V and 0 bases from J, with 16 bases in between. The CDR3, as DNA: TGCAGTGCTGATTCGGGGGCTACAACTAACTATGGCTACACCTTC. Translation: CSADSGATTNYGYTF.

This clonotype was counted between two and nine times. The chain recombines TRBV7-9 with TRBJ2-7; D is unresolved. The CDR3 has 12 amino acids. V was pared by 3 bases and J by 2 bases, with 5 bases between. Germline CDR1 SEHNR, CDR2 FQNEAQ (reference sequence). The CDR3 nucleotides are TGTGCCAGCAGCTTCTTCCCCTACGAGCAGTACTTC. It translates to CASSFFPYEQYF.

This sequence joins TRBV7-2 and TRBJ2-1; 9 bases are shared with TRBD2. The V and J ends lost 5 bases and 1 base, in that order; junction bases with no gene match: 15. The CDR3 length is 19 residues. Germline V gene data show CDR1 as SGHTA and CDR2 as FQGNSA. In DNA form, the CDR3 reads TGTGCCAGCAGCCCTAGGTGGGAGATAGCGGGAGTTTCCTACAATGAGCAGTTCTTC. This encodes CASSPRWEIAGVSYNEQFF.

CDR3 coding DNA: TGCGCCAGCAGTGCCGGGACAGAAAACTATGGCTACACCTTC. This codes for CASSAGTENYGYTF. This rearrangement joins TRBV10-2 to TRBJ1-2; 7 nucleotides align to TRBD1. The V gene's germline CDR1 is WSHSY and CDR2 SAAADI. Germline trimming cut 4 bases from V and 2 bases from J; bases unmatched to any gene: 4. The CDR3 length is 14 residues.

This clonotype was seen repeatedly, ten times or more. The gene calls are TRBV11-2 and TRBJ2-2; D might be TRBD1 (5 bases). V lost 5 bases and J lost 6, with 25 bases in between. Germline V gives CDR1 SGHAT, CDR2 FQNNGV. This CDR3 has 18 amino acids. The CDR3 bases are TGTGCCAGCAGCATCCCTCTGGGGCTGGCCTTGAATGCCGGGGAGCTGTTTTTT. Translation gives CASSIPLGLALNAGELFF.

This clonotype occurred a few times. The V and J genes are TRBV5-1 and TRBJ2-2; possible D gene TRBD1, 5 bases. Trimming took 3 bases from V and 6 from J, leaving 18 bases between them. This CDR3 contains 16 residues. Per germline, CDR1 SGHRS and CDR2 YFSETQ. The CDR3: CASSWGSPDWAGELFF. In nucleotides, the CDR3 is TGCGCCAGCAGCTGGGGCAGCCCAGATTGGGCCGGGGAGCTGTTTTTT.

V gene TRBV2 combines with J gene TRBJ2-3; a weak D match, TRBD2 (5 bases). CDR1 and CDR2 (germline): SNHLY, FYNNEI. V was pared by 9 bases and J by 0 bases, with 19 bases between. There are 16 residues in the CDR3. CDR3 sequence: CASNYGGLYSTDTQYF. CDR3 DNA sequence: TGTGCCAGTAACTACGGAGGACTTTATAGCACAGATACGCAGTATTTT.

This clonotype occurred a few times. A much larger clone differs from this one at a single base, so this may be a read error. This chain joins TRBV30 and TRBJ2-7; D unresolved. The CDR3 contains 11 residues. The germline CDR1 and CDR2 sequences are GTSNPN and SVGIG (reference sequence). Trimming left V 2 bases short and J 3 bases short, with 5 bases between. Written as DNA, the CDR3 is TGTGCCTGGAGTAGGGTCTACGAGCAGTACTTC. Translating gives CAWSRVYEQYF.